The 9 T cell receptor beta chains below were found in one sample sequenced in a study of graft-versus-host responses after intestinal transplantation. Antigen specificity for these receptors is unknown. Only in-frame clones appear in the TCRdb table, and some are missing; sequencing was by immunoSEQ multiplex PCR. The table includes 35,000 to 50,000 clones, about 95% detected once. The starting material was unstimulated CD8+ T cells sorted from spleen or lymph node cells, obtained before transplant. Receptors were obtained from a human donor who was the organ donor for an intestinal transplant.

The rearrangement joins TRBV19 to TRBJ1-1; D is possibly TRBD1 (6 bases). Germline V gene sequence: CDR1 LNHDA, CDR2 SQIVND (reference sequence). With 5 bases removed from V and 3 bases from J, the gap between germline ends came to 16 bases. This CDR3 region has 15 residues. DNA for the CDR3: TGTGCCAGTAGTTGGTCCGTGGGGGCCGACACTGAAGCTTTCTTT. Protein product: CASSWSVGADTEAFF.

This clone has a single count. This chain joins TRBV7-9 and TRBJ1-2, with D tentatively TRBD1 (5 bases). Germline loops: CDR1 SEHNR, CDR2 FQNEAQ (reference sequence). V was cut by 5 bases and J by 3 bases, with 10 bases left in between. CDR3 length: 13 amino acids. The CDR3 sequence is CASSLRADYGYTF. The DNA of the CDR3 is TGTGCCAGCAGCCTCAGGGCGGACTATGGCTACACCTTC.

This CDR3 is CASSQARGYEQYF. In DNA form, the CDR3 reads TGCGCCAGCAGCCAAGCCAGGGGCTACGAGCAGTACTTC. This sequence joins TRBV4-1 and TRBJ2-7; possibly TRBD1 for D (6 bases). With 1 base removed from V and 3 bases from J, the gap between germline ends came to 7 bases. Looked up from germline, CDR1 is MGHRA and CDR2 is YSYEKL. The CDR3 is 13 residues long.

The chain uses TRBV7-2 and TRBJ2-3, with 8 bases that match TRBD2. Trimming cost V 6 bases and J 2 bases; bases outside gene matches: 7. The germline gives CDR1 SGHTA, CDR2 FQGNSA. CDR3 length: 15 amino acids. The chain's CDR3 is CASSQIAGYTDTQYF. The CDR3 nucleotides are TGTGCCAGCAGTCAGATAGCGGGATACACAGATACGCAGTATTTT.

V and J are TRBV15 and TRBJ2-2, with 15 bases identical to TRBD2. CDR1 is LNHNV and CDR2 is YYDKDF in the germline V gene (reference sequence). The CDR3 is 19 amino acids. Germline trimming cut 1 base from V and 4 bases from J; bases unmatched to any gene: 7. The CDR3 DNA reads TGTGCCACCAGCAGAGTCTCGGGACTAGCGGGGGGTATCACCGGGGAGCTGTTTTTT. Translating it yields CATSRVSGLAGGITGELFF.

The CDR3 region has the DNA TGCGCCAGCAGCCAAGATTCGTGGACAGGTCCGAACACTGAAGCTTTCTTT. As protein: CASSQDSWTGPNTEAFF. The gene calls are TRBV4-3 and TRBJ1-1; 7 bases match TRBD1. The CDR3 length is 17 residues. J lost 1 base, V lost 0 bases, and 8 bases had no gene match. Per the germline V gene, CDR1 is LGHNA and CDR2 is YSLEER.

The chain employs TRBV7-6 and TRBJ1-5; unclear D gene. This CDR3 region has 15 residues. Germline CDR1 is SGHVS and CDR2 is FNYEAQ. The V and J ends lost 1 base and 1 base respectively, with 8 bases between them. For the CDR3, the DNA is TGTGCCAGCAGCTTAGGTTGGGGAAGCAATCAGCCCCAGCATTTT. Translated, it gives CASSLGWGSNQPQHF.

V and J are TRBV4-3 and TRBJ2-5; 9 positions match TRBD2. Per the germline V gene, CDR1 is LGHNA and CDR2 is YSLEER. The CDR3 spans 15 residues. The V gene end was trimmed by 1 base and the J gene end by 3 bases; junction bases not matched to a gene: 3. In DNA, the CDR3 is TGCGCCAGCAGCCAAGGGACTAGCGCAGAAGAGACCCAGTACTTC. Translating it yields CASSQGTSAEETQYF.

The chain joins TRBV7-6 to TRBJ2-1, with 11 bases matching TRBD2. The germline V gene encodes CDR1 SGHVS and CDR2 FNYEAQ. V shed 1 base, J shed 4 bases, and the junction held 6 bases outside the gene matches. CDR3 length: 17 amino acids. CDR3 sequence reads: CASSLVASGGSYNEQFF. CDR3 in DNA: TGTGCCAGCAGCTTAGTGGCTAGCGGGGGGTCGTACAATGAGCAGTTCTTC.